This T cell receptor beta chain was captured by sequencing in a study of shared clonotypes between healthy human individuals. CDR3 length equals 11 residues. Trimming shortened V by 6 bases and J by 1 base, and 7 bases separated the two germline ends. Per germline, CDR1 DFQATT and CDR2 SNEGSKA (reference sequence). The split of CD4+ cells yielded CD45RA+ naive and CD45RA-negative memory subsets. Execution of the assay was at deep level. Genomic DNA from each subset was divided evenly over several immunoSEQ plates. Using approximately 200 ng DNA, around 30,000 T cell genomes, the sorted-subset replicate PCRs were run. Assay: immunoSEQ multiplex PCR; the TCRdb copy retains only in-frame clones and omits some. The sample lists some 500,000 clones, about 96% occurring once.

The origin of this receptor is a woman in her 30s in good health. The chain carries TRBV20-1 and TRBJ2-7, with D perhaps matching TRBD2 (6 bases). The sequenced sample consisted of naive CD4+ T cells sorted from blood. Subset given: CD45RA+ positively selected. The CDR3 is CSAGGSYEQYF. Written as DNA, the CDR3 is TGCAGTGCGGGGGGTTCCTACGAGCAGTACTTC.